This T cell receptor (beta chain) was captured by sequencing in a study of T-cell reconstitution after alpha-beta-depleted transplantation in children. Trimming removed 8 bases from V and 1 base from J, with 30 bases in between. CDR1 and CDR2 (germline): MNHEY, SVGEGT. This CDR3 has 19 residues. Unique molecular identifiers were incorporated during preparation of the TCRbeta library. TCRdb passed the PCR reads through MiXCR, listing each CDR3 protein once. In the table there are about 74,000 distinct CDR3 sequences, around 14% of which are singletons. The chain is built from TRBV6-2 or TRBV6-3 and TRBJ2-7; D might be TRBD2 (6 bases). The clonotype comes from a male patient aged 2-15 years who had a stem cell transplant for acute lymphoblastic leukemia, so the T cells may come from the graft donor. Source: PBMCs, mostly from graft donor cells, taken 180 days after TCRalphabeta/CD19-depleted stem cell transplant. Here the CDR3 reads CASGTFPWRRGLPSYEQYF. In DNA, the CDR3 is TGTGCCAGCGGAACTTTCCCTTGGAGGAGGGGTCTTCCTTCCTACGAGCAGTACTTC.